The table lists the clone carrying this T cell receptor beta chain with a few counts. The libraries were made with immunoSEQ v3. Survey-level samples got 2 million or so read pairs; deep-level samples got roughly 4.5-6.5 million. The repertoire was sequenced with immunoSEQ multiplex PCR; TCRdb's copy has only in-frame clones and lacks some. Of 20,000 to 25,000 clones in the sample, about 70% are singletons; the top ten hold roughly 1.8%. This sample was taken from a study of TIL therapy for anti-PD-1-resistant metastatic lung cancer. Study-level information: Patients then received nivolumab; progressors got lymphodepletion, TIL and IL-2.

Noted time point: pre-treatment sample, taken before nivolumab and TIL therapy. The starting material was blood, obtained at baseline. The sequence was obtained from a person between 25 and 79 years old with non-small cell lung cancer.

The CDR3: CASSLSGPLGGSPLHF. CDR3 in DNA: TGTGCCAGCAGTTTATCCGGCCCGTTAGGGGGGTCACCCCTCCACTTT. The rearrangement links TRBV27 to TRBJ1-6, with D perhaps matching TRBD1 (6 bases). This CDR3 spans 16 amino acids. The germline CDR1 and CDR2 sequences are MNHEY and SMNVEV (reference sequence). V gave up 0 bases and J gave up 10 bases, with 16 bases separating them.